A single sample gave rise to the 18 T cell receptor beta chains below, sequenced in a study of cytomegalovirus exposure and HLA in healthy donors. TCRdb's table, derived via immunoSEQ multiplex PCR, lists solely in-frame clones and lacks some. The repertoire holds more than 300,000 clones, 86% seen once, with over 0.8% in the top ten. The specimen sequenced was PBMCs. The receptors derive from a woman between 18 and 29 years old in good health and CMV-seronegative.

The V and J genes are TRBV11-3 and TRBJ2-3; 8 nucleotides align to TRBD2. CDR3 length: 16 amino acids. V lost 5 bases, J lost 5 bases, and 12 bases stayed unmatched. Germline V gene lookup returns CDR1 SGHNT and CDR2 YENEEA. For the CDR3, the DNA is TGTGCCAGCAGCCGCACAAGCGGGAGTGCTATAGATACGCAGTATTTT. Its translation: CASSRTSGSAIDTQYF.

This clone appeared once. For the CDR3, the DNA is TGTGCCAGCAGTGAATCTGGGGGCTTGGGCTATGGCTACACCTTC. Translated: CASSESGGLGYGYTF. The chain links TRBV6-1 to TRBJ1-2; D may be TRBD1 (6 bases). Looked up from germline, CDR1 is MNHNS and CDR2 is SASEGT. The CDR3 totals 15 residues. Deletions cut 2 bases from V and 4 bases from J, with 14 bases between.

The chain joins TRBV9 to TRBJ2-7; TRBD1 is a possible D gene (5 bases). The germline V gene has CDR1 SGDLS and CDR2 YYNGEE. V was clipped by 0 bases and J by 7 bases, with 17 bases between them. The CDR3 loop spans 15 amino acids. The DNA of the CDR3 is TGTGCCAGCAGCGTAGGTGACATAGGGGTCGAAGAGCAGTACTTC. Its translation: CASSVGDIGVEEQYF.

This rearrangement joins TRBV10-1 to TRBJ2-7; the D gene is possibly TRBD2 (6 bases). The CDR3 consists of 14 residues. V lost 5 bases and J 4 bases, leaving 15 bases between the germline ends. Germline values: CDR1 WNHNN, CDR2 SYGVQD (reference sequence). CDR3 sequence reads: CASSNRRVAYEQYF. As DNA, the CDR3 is TGCGCCAGCAGTAATAGGAGGGTAGCGTACGAGCAGTACTTC.

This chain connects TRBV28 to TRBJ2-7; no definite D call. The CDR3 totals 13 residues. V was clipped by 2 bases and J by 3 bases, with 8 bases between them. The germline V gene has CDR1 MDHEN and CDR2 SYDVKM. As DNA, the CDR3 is TGTGCCAGCAGTTTACCCGGTTTCTACGAGCAGTACTTC. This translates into CASSLPGFYEQYF.

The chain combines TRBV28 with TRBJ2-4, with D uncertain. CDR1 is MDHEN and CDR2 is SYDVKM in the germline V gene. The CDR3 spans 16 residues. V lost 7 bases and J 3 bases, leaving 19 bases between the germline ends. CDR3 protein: CASTPGQVIVKNIQYF. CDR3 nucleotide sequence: TGTGCCAGCACCCCCGGCCAGGTAATCGTCAAAAACATTCAGTACTTC.

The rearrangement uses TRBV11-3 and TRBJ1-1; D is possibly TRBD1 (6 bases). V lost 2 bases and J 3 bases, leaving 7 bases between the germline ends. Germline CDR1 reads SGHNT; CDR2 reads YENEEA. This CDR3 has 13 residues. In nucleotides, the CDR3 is TGTGCCAGCAGCTTACCAGGGGACACTGAAGCTTTCTTT. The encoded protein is CASSLPGDTEAFF.

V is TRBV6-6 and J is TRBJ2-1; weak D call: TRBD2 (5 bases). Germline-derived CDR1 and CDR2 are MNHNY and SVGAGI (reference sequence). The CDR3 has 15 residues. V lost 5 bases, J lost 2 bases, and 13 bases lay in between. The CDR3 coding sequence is TGTGCCAGCAGTCTCGACGGGGTGACCTACAATGAGCAGTTCTTC. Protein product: CASSLDGVTYNEQFF.

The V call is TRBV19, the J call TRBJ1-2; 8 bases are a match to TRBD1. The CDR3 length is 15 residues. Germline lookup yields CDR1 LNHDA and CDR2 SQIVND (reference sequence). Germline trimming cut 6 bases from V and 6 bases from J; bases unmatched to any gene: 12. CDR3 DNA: TGTGCCAGTAGCCCCGGACAGGGTCGGGGTCATGGCTACACCTTC. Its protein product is CASSPGQGRGHGYTF.

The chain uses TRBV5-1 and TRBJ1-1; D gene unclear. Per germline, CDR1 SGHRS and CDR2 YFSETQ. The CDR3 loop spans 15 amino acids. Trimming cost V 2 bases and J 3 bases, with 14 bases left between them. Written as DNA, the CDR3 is TGCGCCAGCAGCTTTTCAGGAATGCCAGACACTGAAGCTTTCTTT. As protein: CASSFSGMPDTEAFF.

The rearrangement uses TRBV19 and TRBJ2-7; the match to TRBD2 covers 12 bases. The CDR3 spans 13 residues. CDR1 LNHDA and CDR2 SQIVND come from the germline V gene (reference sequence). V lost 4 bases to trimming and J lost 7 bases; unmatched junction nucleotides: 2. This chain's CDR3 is CASSTGLAGEQYF. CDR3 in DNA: TGTGCCAGTAGTACCGGACTAGCGGGAGAGCAGTACTTC. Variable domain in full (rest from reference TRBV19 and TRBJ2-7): DGGITQSPKYLFRKEGQNVTLSCEQNLNHDAMYWYRQDPGQGLRLIYYSQIVNDFQKGDIAEGYSVSREKKESFPLTVTSAQKNPTAFYLCASSTGLAGEQYFGPGTRLTVT.

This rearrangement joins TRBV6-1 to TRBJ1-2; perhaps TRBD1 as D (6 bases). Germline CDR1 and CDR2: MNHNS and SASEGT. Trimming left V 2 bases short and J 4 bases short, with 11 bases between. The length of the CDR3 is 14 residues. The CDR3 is CASSEPDSSYGYTF. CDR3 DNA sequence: TGTGCCAGCAGTGAACCGGACAGTTCCTATGGCTACACCTTC.

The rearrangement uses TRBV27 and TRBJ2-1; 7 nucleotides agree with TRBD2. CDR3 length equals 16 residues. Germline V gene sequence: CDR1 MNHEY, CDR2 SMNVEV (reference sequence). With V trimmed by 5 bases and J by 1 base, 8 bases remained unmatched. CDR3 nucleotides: TGTGCCAGCAGTCCAGCGGGACCATCATCCTACAATGAGCAGTTCTTC. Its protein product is CASSPAGPSSYNEQFF.

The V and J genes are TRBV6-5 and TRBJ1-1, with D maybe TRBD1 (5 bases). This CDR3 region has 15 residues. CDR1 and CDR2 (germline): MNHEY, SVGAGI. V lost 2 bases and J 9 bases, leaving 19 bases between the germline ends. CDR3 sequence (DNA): TGTGCCAGCAGTTACAACAGTGAGACCGCAGGGAAAGCTTTCTTT. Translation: CASSYNSETAGKAFF.

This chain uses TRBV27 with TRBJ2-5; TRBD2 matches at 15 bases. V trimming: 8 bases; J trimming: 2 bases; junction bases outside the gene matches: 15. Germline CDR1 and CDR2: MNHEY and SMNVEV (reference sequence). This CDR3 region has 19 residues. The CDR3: CASSPRIRGLAGGQETQYF. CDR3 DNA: TGTGCCAGCTCTCCCCGGATCCGAGGACTAGCGGGAGGGCAAGAGACCCAGTACTTC.

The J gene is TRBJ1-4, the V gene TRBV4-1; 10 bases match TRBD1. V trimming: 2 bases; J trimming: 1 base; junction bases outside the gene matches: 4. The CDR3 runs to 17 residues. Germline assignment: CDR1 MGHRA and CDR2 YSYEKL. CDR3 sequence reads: CASSQPGQGRTNEKLFF. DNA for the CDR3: TGCGCCAGCAGCCAACCGGGACAGGGGCGAACTAATGAAAAACTGTTTTTT.

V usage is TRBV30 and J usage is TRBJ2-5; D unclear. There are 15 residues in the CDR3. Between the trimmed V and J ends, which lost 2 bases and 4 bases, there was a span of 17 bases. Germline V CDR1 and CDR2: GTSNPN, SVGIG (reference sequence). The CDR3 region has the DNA TGTGCCTGGAGTCTAAGAGGAAGTCGGGTAGAGACCCAGTACTTC. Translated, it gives CAWSLRGSRVETQYF.

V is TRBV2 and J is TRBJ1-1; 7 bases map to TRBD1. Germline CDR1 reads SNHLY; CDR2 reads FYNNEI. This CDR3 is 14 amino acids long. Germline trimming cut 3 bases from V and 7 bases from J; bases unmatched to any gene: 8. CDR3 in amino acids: CASSDRDSVYEAFF. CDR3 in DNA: TGTGCCAGCAGTGATAGGGACAGTGTATATGAAGCTTTCTTT.